Below are 30 T cell receptor beta chains sequenced from a single sample in a study of T cells in Graves' hyperthyroidism and ophthalmopathy. Amplified TCR beta CDR3 regions came from RNA transcripts. A set of HTBI primers served as the primers for a first-round RT-PCR of the TCR CDR3. MiXCR, applied by TCRdb to the multiplex PCR reads, yields one record per CDR3 protein. The profile shows approximately 600,000 distinct CDR3 sequences, about 15% of them singletons. The specimen sequenced was blood. These receptors were taken from a middle-aged woman with Graves' ophthalmopathy.

Points on this clonotype: This may be a read error, as it is one base from a much larger clone. The CDR3 is CASVLAGAVETQYF. CDR3 sequence (DNA): TGTGCCAGCGTCTTAGCGGGAGCGGTTGAGACCCAGTACTTC. The V and J genes are TRBV28 and TRBJ2-5; 9 bases are a match to TRBD2. Looked up from germline, CDR1 is MDHEN and CDR2 is SYDVKM. CDR3 length equals 14 residues. Trimming removed 8 bases from V and 5 bases from J; junction bases left unmatched: 9. Together with reference TRBV28 and TRBJ2-5, the CDR3 gives the full variable domain: DVKVTQSSRYLVKRTGEKVFLECVQDMDHENMFWYRQDPGLGLRLIYFSYDVKMKEKGDIPEGYSVSREKKERFSLILESASTNQTSMYLCASVLAGAVETQYFGPGTRLLVL.

The chain recombines TRBV10-3 with TRBJ1-5; 11 nucleotides match TRBD1. Germline V gene data show CDR1 as ENHRY and CDR2 as SYGVKD. With 6 bases clipped from V and 3 bases from J, the junction kept 4 bases outside the gene matches. The CDR3 runs to 15 residues. The CDR3: CAISHGQGANQPQHF. CDR3 nucleotides: TGTGCCATCAGCCACGGACAGGGGGCCAATCAGCCCCAGCATTTT.

This clonotype appeared a few times. The chain is built from TRBV19 and TRBJ1-5, with TRBD1 matching over 7 bases. The ends lost 0 bases at V and 1 base at J; junction bases unmatched: 12. Germline CDR1 is LNHDA and CDR2 is SQIVND (reference sequence). The CDR3 spans 19 residues. The CDR3 nucleotides read TGTGCCAGTAGTATAGAGCAAGGGGGCGTCGAGTGGAGCAATCAGCCCCAGCATTTT. This codes for CASSIEQGGVEWSNQPQHF.

Ten or more counts support this clonotype. This rearrangement joins TRBV6-5 to TRBJ1-2, with D unresolved. In germline, CDR1 is MNHEY, CDR2 SVGAGI. V lost 4 bases and J 3 bases, leaving 9 bases between the germline ends. The CDR3 extends over 13 amino acids. CDR3 loop: CASSFMQDYGYTF. The CDR3 DNA sequence: TGTGCCAGCAGTTTTATGCAGGACTATGGCTACACCTTC.

This clonotype was picked up many times. The genes are TRBV11-3 and TRBJ1-2; perhaps TRBD1 as D (6 bases). The CDR3 has 15 residues. Germline V gene sequence: CDR1 SGHNT, CDR2 YENEEA. V lost 5 bases and J lost 3, with 16 bases in between. The CDR3 spells CASSPWEDSDYGYTF. The CDR3 DNA sequence: TGTGCCAGCAGCCCCTGGGAGGACAGCGACTATGGCTACACCTTC.

The V call is TRBV18, the J call TRBJ1-1; 8 positions agree with TRBD1. Losses at the gene ends were 6 bases for V and 4 bases for J; bases not matched to a gene: 10. The CDR3 runs to 15 residues. Germline-derived CDR1 and CDR2 are KGHSH and LQKENI. CDR3 in amino acids: CASSSQGASGTEAFF. DNA of the CDR3: TGTGCCAGCTCTTCCCAGGGGGCATCGGGCACTGAAGCTTTCTTT.

This clonotype was recorded at least ten times. V usage is TRBV10-3 and J usage is TRBJ2-2; 12 bases match TRBD1. CDR1 is ENHRY, CDR2 SYGVKD, per germline. V dropped 6 bases and J dropped 6; count of bases not matched to a gene: 5. The CDR3 totals 15 residues. CDR3 in amino acids: CAISPGTGGSGELFF. The CDR3 DNA is TGTGCCATCAGCCCCGGGACAGGGGGCTCCGGGGAGCTGTTTTTT.

The sample holds a few counts of this clonotype. The chain has TRBV18 and TRBJ1-2; a weak D match, TRBD1 (6 bases). Germline V CDR1 and CDR2: KGHSH, LQKENI. CDR3 length: 14 residues. Trimming shortened V by 5 bases and J by 8 bases, and 18 bases separated the two germline ends. The CDR3 loop is CASSSAIDRHGYTF. CDR3 DNA sequence: TGTGCCAGCTCATCCGCGATCGACAGGCACGGCTACACCTTC.

The chain couples TRBV28 to TRBJ1-1; D uncertain. Germline loops: CDR1 MDHEN, CDR2 SYDVKM. V was clipped by 3 bases and J by 10 bases, with 9 bases between them. This CDR3 region has 11 residues. CDR3 sequence: CASSLTERAFF. In DNA form, the CDR3 reads TGTGCCAGCAGTTTGACCGAGCGAGCTTTCTTT.

This clonotype was found many times. The chain links TRBV18 to TRBJ1-1; D gene unclear. CDR3 length: 15 amino acids. In germline, CDR1 is KGHSH, CDR2 LQKENI. V was trimmed by 3 bases and J by 1 base, leaving 12 bases between them. The CDR3 region is CASSPFRGQNTEAFF. The CDR3 DNA sequence: TGTGCCAGCTCACCCTTCCGGGGTCAGAACACTGAAGCTTTCTTT.

This clonotype was observed at least ten times. The V gene is TRBV3-1, the J gene TRBJ1-1; D call uncertain. Trimming removed 8 bases at V and 8 bases at J, with 18 bases between. CDR3 length: 13 amino acids. Germline CDR1 LGHDT, CDR2 YNNKEL (reference sequence). The CDR3 sequence is CASRGTGSNEAFF. CDR3 DNA: TGTGCCAGCCGAGGCACCGGGAGTAACGAAGCTTTCTTT.

This clonotype was found many times. At one end, the junction sequence differs from germline, possibly due to a read error. The gene calls are TRBV5-1 and TRBJ2-7, with D possibly TRBD2 on 6 matching bases. The CDR3 has 14 residues. CDR1 is SGHRS, CDR2 YFSETQ, per germline. The chain's CDR3 is CASSLTGSSYEQYF. The CDR3 DNA is TGTGCCAGCAGTCTCACCGGGAGCTCCTACGAGCAGTACTTC.

This clonotype was found many times. The chain has TRBV6-5 and TRBJ2-5; D remains unclear. CDR3 length: 14 amino acids. Germline V CDR1 and CDR2: MNHEY, SVGAGI. Trimming took 0 bases from V and 8 from J, leaving 13 bases between them. CDR3 in DNA: TGTGCCAGCAGTTACTCGAAAGGGATTGATACCCAGTACTTC. Translated: CASSYSKGIDTQYF.

This clonotype was seen many times. The chain combines TRBV28 with TRBJ2-7, with D possibly being TRBD2 (6 bases). This CDR3 is built from 15 residues. CDR1 and CDR2 from the germline V gene are MDHEN and SYDVKM. V shed 7 bases and J shed 0 bases, with 16 bases lying between them. CDR3 DNA: TGTGCCAGCAACGTACAGCGGGCCCTCTCCTACGAGCAGTACTTC. Its translation is CASNVQRALSYEQYF.

The J gene is TRBJ1-2, the V gene TRBV2, with D possibly being TRBD1 (5 bases). Trimming removed 6 bases from V and 3 bases from J, with 17 bases in between. This CDR3 has 15 residues. Looked up from germline, CDR1 is SNHLY and CDR2 is FYNNEI. CDR3 sequence (DNA): TGTGCCAGCAGCGAACTCTACGGGACGGACTATGGCTACACCTTC. Encoded protein: CASSELYGTDYGYTF.

This clonotype was observed at least ten times. The chain carries TRBV6-2 or TRBV6-3 and TRBJ2-2, with TRBD1 identical over 7 bases. CDR1 is MNHEY and CDR2 is SVGEGT in the germline V gene. There are 15 residues in the CDR3. V was pared by 6 bases and J by 0 bases, with 4 bases of the junction left unmatched. CDR3: CASSRGQANTGELFF. The CDR3 DNA reads as TGTGCCAGCAGCAGAGGACAGGCGAACACCGGGGAGCTGTTTTTT.

The chain recombines TRBV27 with TRBJ2-7, with 12 bases matching TRBD2. The V gene end was trimmed by 5 bases and the J gene end by 6 bases; junction bases not matched to a gene: 8. This CDR3 comprises 15 residues. Looked up from germline, CDR1 is MNHEY and CDR2 is SMNVEV (reference sequence). The CDR3 loop is CASSPLLAGGTEQYF. CDR3 bases: TGTGCCAGCAGTCCCTTACTAGCGGGAGGTACCGAGCAGTACTTC.

A few counts support this clonotype. V is TRBV12-3 or TRBV12-4 and J is TRBJ2-2; 8 bases line up with TRBD2. The CDR3 sequence is 14 residues long. The J segment lost 7 bases and the V segment lost 6 bases, leaving 7 bases of the junction unmatched. The CDR3 spells CASSPSGSGGELFF. The CDR3 DNA reads TGTGCCAGCAGCCCGAGCGGGAGTGGCGGGGAGCTGTTTTTT.

The chain links TRBV18 to TRBJ2-7, with D unclear. There are 13 residues in the CDR3. CDR1 and CDR2 from the germline V gene are KGHSH and LQKENI. The V end was cut by 2 bases, the J end by 1 base, with 6 bases between. The CDR3 sequence is CASSPFDSYEQYF. CDR3 DNA sequence: TGTGCCAGCTCACCATTCGATTCCTACGAGCAGTACTTC. Using reference TRBV18 and TRBJ2-7 for the parts outside the CDR3, the full variable domain is NAGVMQNPRHLVRRRGQEARLRCSPMKGHSHVYWYRQLPEEGLKFMVYLQKENIIDESGMPKERFSAEFPKEGPSILRIQQVVRGDSAAYFCASSPFDSYEQYFGPGTRLTVT.

Ten or more counts support this clonotype. V gene TRBV12-3 or TRBV12-4 combines with J gene TRBJ2-2, with no clear D. Trimming took 5 bases from V and 8 from J, leaving 18 bases between them. The CDR3 consists of 15 residues. CDR3 nucleotide sequence: TGTGCCAGCAGTCCCGTGAGCAACCTAAGGGGGGAGCTGTTTTTT. This sequence encodes CASSPVSNLRGELFF.

This clonotype has a count of ten or more. This sequence joins TRBV5-1 and TRBJ2-7, with TRBD2 as a possible D gene (5 bases). This CDR3 is built from 15 residues. Germline CDR1 reads SGHRS; CDR2 reads YFSETQ. Trimming removed 0 bases from V and 6 bases from J, with 16 bases in between. The CDR3 region has the DNA TGCGCCAGCAGCTTGGACTCGGCTCCGGGGAGCGAGCAGTACTTC. Protein product: CASSLDSAPGSEQYF.

The chain combines TRBV4-1 with TRBJ2-2; TRBD1 agrees at 11 bases. The J segment lost 4 bases and the V segment lost 5 bases, leaving 9 bases of the junction unmatched. CDR3 length equals 17 residues. CDR1 and CDR2 from the germline V gene are MGHRA and YSYEKL. CDR3 DNA: TGCGCCAGCAGCTTCGGACAGGGGGCGGTTCTCACCGGGGAGCTGTTTTTT. This encodes CASSFGQGAVLTGELFF.

This clonotype came up many times. V gene TRBV4-2 combines with J gene TRBJ1-2, with D possibly matching TRBD1 (5 bases). CDR3 length: 12 amino acids. CDR1 and CDR2 (germline): LGHNA, YNFKEQ. V shed 5 bases and J shed 8 bases, with 12 bases lying between them. For the CDR3, the DNA is TGTGCCAGCAGCGGGACCTCTGGAGGCTACACCTTC. Amino acids: CASSGTSGGYTF.

This clonotype occurred many times. V gene TRBV12-3 or TRBV12-4 combines with J gene TRBJ2-7, with TRBD2 identical over 7 bases. V lost 6 bases to trimming and J lost 0 bases; unmatched junction nucleotides: 5. CDR3 length: 14 residues. The CDR3 loop reads CASRSSGASYEQYF. As DNA, the CDR3 is TGTGCCAGCAGATCAAGCGGGGCCTCCTACGAGCAGTACTTC.

The chain uses TRBV6-1 and TRBJ1-2, with a weak D call TRBD1 (5 bases). V was trimmed by 1 base and J by 3 bases, leaving 9 bases between them. The CDR3 runs to 14 residues. Germline V gene data show CDR1 as MNHNS and CDR2 as SASEGT. The CDR3 DNA reads TGTGCCAGCAGTGAAGGGACACCCCACTATGGCTACACCTTC. This translates into CASSEGTPHYGYTF.

This clonotype has a handful of counts. CDR3 coding DNA: TGTGCCAGCAGTTTGTTTCAGGGGAGCCACGAGCAGTACTTC. Its translation: CASSLFQGSHEQYF. The chain links TRBV27 to TRBJ2-7; a possible D gene is TRBD1 (6 bases). Germline-derived CDR1 and CDR2 are MNHEY and SMNVEV (reference sequence). V was clipped by 3 bases and J by 5 bases, with 14 bases between them. This CDR3 has 14 residues.

The chain has TRBV20-1 and TRBJ2-7; 8 nucleotides line up with TRBD2. V trimming: 6 bases; J trimming: 1 base; junction bases outside the gene matches: 8. CDR1 DFQATT and CDR2 SNEGSKA come from the germline V gene (reference sequence). There are 14 residues in the CDR3. The CDR3 reads CSAGEAGESYEQYF. The CDR3, as DNA: TGCAGTGCGGGGGAAGCGGGAGAGTCCTACGAGCAGTACTTC.

The chain joins TRBV28 to TRBJ1-5; TRBD1 aligns across 12 bases. Unmatched junction bases numbered 10, after V lost 5 bases and J lost 11 bases. CDR1 is MDHEN, CDR2 SYDVKM, per germline. The CDR3 spans 15 residues. The CDR3 bases are TGTGCCAGCAGTGCGGGACAGGGGGCAGGTAAGACCCAGCATTTT. This translates into CASSAGQGAGKTQHF.

DNA of the CDR3: TGCAGCGGCAAGGCGGTCGAGGAGACCCAGTACTTC. Translation gives CSGKAVEETQYF. The V gene is TRBV29-1, the J gene TRBJ2-5, with no clear D. Germline V gives CDR1 SQVTM, CDR2 ANQGSEA. V was shortened by 7 bases and J by 5 bases, with 14 bases between the two germline ends. The CDR3 runs to 12 residues. The full variable domain, completed using reference TRBV29-1 and TRBJ2-5, is SAVISQKPSRDICQRGTSLTIQCQVDSQVTMMFWYRQQPGQSLTLIATANQGSEATYESGFVIDKFPISRPNLTFSTLTVSNMSPEDSSIYLCSGKAVEETQYFGPGTRLLVL.

The chain combines TRBV28 with TRBJ1-3; D is unclear. CDR1 is MDHEN and CDR2 is SYDVKM in the germline V gene. The CDR3 sequence is 13 residues long. The V end lost 6 bases, the J end lost 11 bases, and 17 bases lay between the germline ends. CDR3 bases: TGTGCCAGCAGCCCAGCCGGCCCCAGACCCATATATTTT. It is translated as CASSPAGPRPIYF.